What follows are 28 T cell receptor beta chains derived from one specimen sequenced in a study of shared clonotypes between healthy human individuals. Sequencing was performed with immunoSEQ multiplex PCR; in TCRdb, only in-frame clones are kept and a portion is missing. The sample yields around 1.9 million clones, 85% to 95% seen once. The naive CD8 population came from CD45RO-negative cells selected for CCR7, without terminally differentiated effector memory CD45RA+ cells. Material for sequencing was naive CD8+ T cells from PBMCs. These receptor sequences come from a man aged 18 to 30 in good health. Some clones in this sample may be carry-over from other donors' samples.

This clone has just a few counts. This chain connects TRBV18 to TRBJ1-5, with 7 bases that match TRBD1. V was clipped by 5 bases and J by 2 bases; unmatched bases: 3. The germline V gene encodes CDR1 KGHSH and CDR2 LQKENI. The CDR3 is 14 residues long. The CDR3 bases are TGTGCCAGCTCAATCGACAGGGGCAATCAGCCCCAGCATTTT. It is translated as CASSIDRGNQPQHF.

The gene calls are TRBV28 and TRBJ1-4, with D unclear. The V and J ends lost 5 bases and 0 bases respectively, with 10 bases between them. CDR3 size: 15 residues. Germline CDR1 and CDR2: MDHEN and SYDVKM. CDR3 DNA: TGTGCCAGCAGTCTCCCCGATTCAACTAATGAAAAACTGTTTTTT. It translates to CASSLPDSTNEKLFF.

This clone was observed a single time. The rearrangement links TRBV5-1 to TRBJ2-7, with 9 bases identical to TRBD1. Germline V gene lookup returns CDR1 SGHRS and CDR2 YFSETQ. J gave up 6 bases and V 3 bases, and 7 bases lay outside the gene matches. There are 14 residues in the CDR3. The CDR3 region has the DNA TGCGCCAGCAGCTACCGGGACAGGGTAGGCGAGCAGTACTTC. The encoded protein is CASSYRDRVGEQYF.

CDR3 sequence: CASSIGGTMRDEQFF. CDR3 DNA sequence: TGTGCCAGTAGTATAGGCGGGACTATGAGGGATGAGCAGTTCTTC. The chain employs TRBV19 and TRBJ2-1, with 7 bases identical to TRBD2. The germline V gene encodes CDR1 LNHDA and CDR2 SQIVND (reference sequence). With 1 base clipped from V and 8 bases from J, the junction kept 8 bases outside the gene matches. CDR3 length: 15 residues.

The chain carries TRBV19 and TRBJ2-7, with D maybe TRBD2 (5 bases). The CDR3 sequence is 12 residues long. From germline, CDR1 is LNHDA and CDR2 SQIVND (reference sequence). With 6 bases removed from V and 3 bases from J, the gap between germline ends came to 9 bases. The CDR3 bases are TGTGCCAGTAGGAACGGAGGCTACGAGCAGTACTTC. Residues: CASRNGGYEQYF. Drawing the rest from reference TRBV19 and TRBJ2-7, the complete variable domain is DGGITQSPKYLFRKEGQNVTLSCEQNLNHDAMYWYRQDPGQGLRLIYYSQIVNDFQKGDIAEGYSVSREKKESFPLTVTSAQKNPTAFYLCASRNGGYEQYFGPGTRLTVT.

The V call is TRBV13, the J call TRBJ2-3; TRBD2 aligns across 13 bases. The CDR3 extends over 17 amino acids. Germline loops: CDR1 PRHDT, CDR2 FYEKMQ (reference sequence). J lost 10 bases, V lost 0 bases, and 10 bases had no gene match. The CDR3 is CASSLGLAGGPRVAQYF. CDR3 bases: TGTGCCAGCAGCTTAGGACTAGCGGGAGGGCCAAGGGTTGCGCAGTATTTT.

The chain is built from TRBV30 and TRBJ1-4; the D is unclear. The CDR3 length is 13 residues. Germline lookup yields CDR1 GTSNPN and CDR2 SVGIG (reference sequence). This CDR3 is CALEERNNEKLFF. The CDR3 DNA sequence: TGTGCTCTGGAGGAGCGAAATAATGAAAAACTGTTTTTT.

The chain joins TRBV28 to TRBJ2-5; 8 bases agree with TRBD2. V dropped 1 base and J dropped 5; count of bases not matched to a gene: 18. The CDR3 contains 19 residues. The germline CDR1 and CDR2 sequences are MDHEN and SYDVKM. CDR3 sequence (DNA): TGTGCCAGCAGTTTATCCCACCTGTCGGCTAGACTAGCGCGGGAGACCCAGTACTTC. It encodes CASSLSHLSARLARETQYF.

This rearrangement joins TRBV19 to TRBJ2-2, with 12 bases matching TRBD2. The ends lost 10 bases at V and 5 bases at J; junction bases unmatched: 8. Looked up from germline, CDR1 is LNHDA and CDR2 is SQIVND (reference sequence). The CDR3 contains 15 residues. CDR3 sequence reads: CATRLAGVLTGELFF. CDR3 bases: TGTGCCACCCGACTAGCGGGAGTTTTGACCGGGGAGCTGTTTTTT.

The CDR3 region is CASSLSPEGRAKNIQYF. The CDR3 DNA reads TGTGCCAGCAGCCTCTCCCCGGAGGGGCGGGCCAAAAACATTCAGTACTTC. The chain recombines TRBV11-2 with TRBJ2-4; D is possibly TRBD2 (6 bases). Trimming stripped 5 bases from V and 1 base from J, with 18 bases between. Germline V gene sequence: CDR1 SGHAT, CDR2 FQNNGV. CDR3 length: 17 amino acids.

V and J are TRBV2 and TRBJ2-7; D might be TRBD2 (5 bases). Germline CDR1 is SNHLY and CDR2 is FYNNEI. The CDR3 has 15 residues. Between the trimmed V and J ends, which lost 2 bases and 5 bases, there was a span of 16 bases. CDR3: CASSERRRDLDEQYF. CDR3 sequence (DNA): TGTGCCAGCAGTGAACGGCGTCGGGATCTCGACGAGCAGTACTTC.

Comment on this clone: This same CDR3 is encoded by further DNA sequences in the sample. The chain uses TRBV6-5 and TRBJ2-7; perhaps TRBD2 as D (5 bases). This CDR3 comprises 14 residues. V lost 6 bases, J lost 0 bases, and 12 bases lay in between. CDR1 and CDR2 (germline): MNHEY, SVGAGI. CDR3 in amino acids: CASSPRVGSYEQYF. DNA for the CDR3: TGTGCCAGCAGCCCGCGGGTCGGCTCCTACGAGCAGTACTTC.

The rearrangement joins TRBV11-1 to TRBJ2-7; 10 positions agree with TRBD2. This CDR3 has 14 residues. The germline V gene encodes CDR1 SGHAT and CDR2 FQDESV (reference sequence). V gave up 5 bases and J gave up 3 bases; unmatched junction bases: 4. This CDR3 reads CASSAGTSVYEQYF. CDR3 DNA: TGTGCCAGCAGCGCCGGGACTAGCGTCTACGAGCAGTACTTC.

The CDR3 sequence: CASSPWDSPDLGNQPQHF. CDR3 nucleotides: TGTGCCAGCAGTCCCTGGGACAGCCCTGACCTGGGCAATCAGCCCCAGCATTTT. This chain connects TRBV27 to TRBJ1-5, with TRBD1 identical over 7 bases. CDR3 length equals 18 residues. Germline V gives CDR1 MNHEY, CDR2 SMNVEV (reference sequence). With V trimmed by 5 bases and J by 2 bases, 15 bases remained unmatched.

This rearrangement joins TRBV9 to TRBJ1-2; 7 bases line up with TRBD1. Trimming cost V 4 bases and J 8 bases; bases outside gene matches: 8. The germline CDR1 and CDR2 sequences are SGDLS and YYNGEE. The CDR3 is 13 amino acids. CDR3 region: CASSRAGTVGYTF. CDR3 bases: TGTGCCAGCAGCCGAGCCGGGACAGTCGGCTACACCTTC.

This chain connects TRBV5-3 to TRBJ2-2; D perhaps matches TRBD2 (6 bases). TRBV5-3 is given ORF status, its function remaining uncertain. The CDR3 consists of 20 residues. V was trimmed by 4 bases and J by 0 bases, leaving 25 bases between them. As DNA, the CDR3 is TGTGCCAGAAGCCTCCGGGACTCCTCACTTGCTCCCGCGAACACCGGGGAGCTGTTTTTT. This translates into CARSLRDSSLAPANTGELFF.

In this sample, this clone turned up once. The V gene is TRBV5-4, the J gene TRBJ2-5, with D possibly TRBD2 on 6 matching bases. Trimming removed 4 bases from V and 5 bases from J, with 18 bases in between. CDR3 length: 15 amino acids. The germline V gene has CDR1 SGHNT and CDR2 YYREEE (reference sequence). For the CDR3, the DNA is TGTGCCAGCAGCCCGGAGGGGACTCCCGGGGAGACCCAGTACTTC. It is translated as CASSPEGTPGETQYF.

The chain couples TRBV19 to TRBJ1-3, with D possibly being TRBD1 (6 bases). V shed 3 bases and J shed 3 bases, with 12 bases lying between them. The CDR3 is 15 amino acids. CDR1 and CDR2 from the germline V gene are LNHDA and SQIVND (reference sequence). The CDR3 sequence: CASSISGVDGNTIYF. In DNA form, the CDR3 reads TGTGCCAGTAGTATCTCAGGGGTTGATGGAAACACCATATATTTT.

This chain connects TRBV10-3 to TRBJ2-7; D unclear. Germline V gives CDR1 ENHRY, CDR2 SYGVKD. Trimming shortened V by 3 bases and J by 4 bases, and 13 bases separated the two germline ends. The CDR3 sequence is 14 residues long. The CDR3 nucleotides are TGTGCCATCAGTGACCGCAGTAACCTATACGAGCAGTACTTC. Translating it yields CAISDRSNLYEQYF.

The genes are TRBV6-1 and TRBJ2-7; D possibly uses TRBD1 or TRBD2 (5 bases each). V was clipped by 4 bases and J by 0 bases, with 19 bases between them. This CDR3 contains 17 residues. Per the germline V gene, CDR1 is MNHNS and CDR2 is SASEGT. DNA for the CDR3: TGTGCCAGCAGTGGTCCTTTTCTTAGCGACAGCTCCTACGAGCAGTACTTC. Protein: CASSGPFLSDSSYEQYF.

In DNA, the CDR3 is TGTGCCAGCAGTTCAACGCACAGGGGTATTAACGAGCAGTACTTC. Translation: CASSSTHRGINEQYF. The chain combines TRBV7-9 with TRBJ2-7; 7 bases match TRBD1. CDR3 length equals 15 residues. Per the germline V gene, CDR1 is SEHNR and CDR2 is FQNEAQ (reference sequence). Trimming took 6 bases from V and 5 from J; bases not matched to a gene: 13.

The V gene is TRBV4-1, the J gene TRBJ2-2, with TRBD2 matching 9 bases. V lost 1 base, J lost 5 bases, and 8 bases stayed unmatched. Germline-derived CDR1 and CDR2 are MGHRA and YSYEKL. This CDR3 comprises 17 residues. The CDR3 here is CASSQAPAGGGTGELFF. CDR3 nucleotide sequence: TGCGCCAGCAGCCAAGCGCCAGCGGGAGGTGGGACCGGGGAGCTGTTTTTT.

The rearrangement uses TRBV19 and TRBJ1-1; D is uncertain. V lost 5 bases, J lost 10 bases, and 14 bases lay in between. Germline V CDR1 and CDR2: LNHDA, SQIVND (reference sequence). The CDR3 is 12 residues long. The CDR3, as DNA: TGTGCCAGTAGTGCGCTCCAGTCGGGAGCTTTCTTT. It translates to CASSALQSGAFF.

The chain uses TRBV6-1 and TRBJ2-7; the match to TRBD2 covers 10 bases. Germline V lookup: CDR1 MNHNS, CDR2 SASEGT. After removal of 7 bases from V and 1 base from J, the junction contained 4 bases not matched to a gene. The CDR3 has 14 amino acids. The CDR3, as DNA: TGTGCCAGCAATATACTAGCGGGGTCCTACGAGCAGTACTTC. It is translated as CASNILAGSYEQYF.

V gene TRBV27 combines with J gene TRBJ2-7, with D possibly matching TRBD1 (5 bases). CDR1 and CDR2 (germline): MNHEY, SMNVEV (reference sequence). Trimming took 4 bases from V and 3 from J, leaving 13 bases between them. This CDR3 region has 14 residues. The CDR3 sequence is CASSSSPGFYEQYF. CDR3 in DNA: TGTGCCAGCAGTTCCTCCCCAGGGTTCTACGAGCAGTACTTC.

Only one count was recorded for this clone. The chain recombines TRBV29-1 with TRBJ2-7; TRBD2 is a possible D gene (6 bases). The CDR3 totals 13 residues. Trimming left V 6 bases short and J 6 bases short, with 18 bases between. The germline gives CDR1 SQVTM, CDR2 ANQGSEA. CDR3 bases: TGCAGCGTCGTCACGACTAGTCTGGGCGAGCAGTACTTC. It encodes CSVVTTSLGEQYF.

CDR3 DNA sequence: TGTGCCAGCAGTTTAGGGAGACTAGGAAACTACGAGCAGTACTTC. Translation: CASSLGRLGNYEQYF. The chain uses TRBV28 and TRBJ2-7; TRBD2 is a possible D gene (6 bases). Between the trimmed V and J ends, which lost 2 bases and 3 bases, there was a span of 14 bases. Germline V CDR1 and CDR2: MDHEN, SYDVKM. CDR3 length: 15 amino acids.

The chain has TRBV10-1 and TRBJ2-2, with D unresolved. Trimming pared 6 bases from V and 4 bases from J, leaving 18 bases between. The CDR3 loop spans 16 amino acids. CDR1 is WNHNN and CDR2 is SYGVQD in the germline V gene (reference sequence). CDR3 DNA sequence: TGCGCCAGCAGAACCCTTGGCCGCGCGAGCACCGGGGAGCTGTTTTTT. This encodes CASRTLGRASTGELFF.